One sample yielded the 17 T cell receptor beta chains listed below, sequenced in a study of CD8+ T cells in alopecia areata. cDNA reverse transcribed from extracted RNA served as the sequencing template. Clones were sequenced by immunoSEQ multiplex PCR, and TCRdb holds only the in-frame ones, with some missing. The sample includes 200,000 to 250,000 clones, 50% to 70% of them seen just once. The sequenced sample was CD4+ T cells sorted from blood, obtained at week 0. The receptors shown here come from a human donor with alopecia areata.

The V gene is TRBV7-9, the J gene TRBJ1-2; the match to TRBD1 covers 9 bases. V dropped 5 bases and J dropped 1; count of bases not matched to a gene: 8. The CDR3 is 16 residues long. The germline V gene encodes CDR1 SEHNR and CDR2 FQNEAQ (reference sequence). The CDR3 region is CASSPDSGQGNYGYTF. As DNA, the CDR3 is TGTGCCAGCAGCCCTGATTCGGGACAGGGTAACTATGGCTACACCTTC.

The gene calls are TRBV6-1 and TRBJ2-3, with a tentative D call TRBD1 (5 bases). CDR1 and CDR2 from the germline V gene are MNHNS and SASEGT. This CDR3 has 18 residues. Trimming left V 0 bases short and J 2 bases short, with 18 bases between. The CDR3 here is CASSEASQGLIYTDTQYF. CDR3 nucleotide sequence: TGTGCCAGCAGTGAAGCGTCTCAGGGCCTCATTTACACAGATACGCAGTATTTT.

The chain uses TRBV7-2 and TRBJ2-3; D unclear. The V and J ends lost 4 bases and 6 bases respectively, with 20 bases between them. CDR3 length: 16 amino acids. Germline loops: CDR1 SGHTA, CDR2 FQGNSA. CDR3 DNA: TGTGCCAGCAGCTCCTCGGCCGTCCGGATACGCGATACGCAGTATTTT. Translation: CASSSSAVRIRDTQYF.

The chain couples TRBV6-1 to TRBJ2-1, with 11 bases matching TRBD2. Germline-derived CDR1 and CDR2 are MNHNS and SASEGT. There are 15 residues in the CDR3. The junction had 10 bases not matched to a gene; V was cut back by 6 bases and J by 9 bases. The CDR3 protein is CASSPTSGSSTEQFF. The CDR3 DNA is TGTGCCAGCAGCCCTACTAGCGGGAGCTCCACTGAGCAGTTCTTC.

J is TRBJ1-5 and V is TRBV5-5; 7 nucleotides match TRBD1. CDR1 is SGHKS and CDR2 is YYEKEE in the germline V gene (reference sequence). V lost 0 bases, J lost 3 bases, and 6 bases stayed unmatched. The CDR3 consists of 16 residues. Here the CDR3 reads CASSLAPTGSNQPQHF. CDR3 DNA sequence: TGTGCCAGCAGCTTGGCCCCGACAGGGTCCAATCAGCCCCAGCATTTT.

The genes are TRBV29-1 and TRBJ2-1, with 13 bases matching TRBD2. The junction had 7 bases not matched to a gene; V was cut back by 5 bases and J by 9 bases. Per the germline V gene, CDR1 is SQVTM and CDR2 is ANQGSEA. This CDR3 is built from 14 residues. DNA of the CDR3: TGCAGCGTTCGAGGTAGACTAGCGGGAGGTGAGCAGTTCTTC. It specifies CSVRGRLAGGEQFF.

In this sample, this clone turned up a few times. The DNA of the CDR3 is TGCAGCCCAACCGGGACCCCTGACACCGGGGAGCTGTTTTTT. Encoded protein: CSPTGTPDTGELFF. This chain connects TRBV29-1 to TRBJ2-2; tentatively, D is TRBD1 or TRBD2 (5 bases each). The CDR3 sequence is 14 residues long. The V end was cut by 8 bases, the J end by 3 bases, with 16 bases between. In germline, CDR1 is SQVTM, CDR2 ANQGSEA.

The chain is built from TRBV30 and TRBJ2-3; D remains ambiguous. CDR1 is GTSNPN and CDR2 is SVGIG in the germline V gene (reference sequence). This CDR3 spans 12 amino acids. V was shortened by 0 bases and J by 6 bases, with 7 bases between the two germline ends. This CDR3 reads CAWSVVKDTQYF. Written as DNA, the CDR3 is TGTGCCTGGAGTGTAGTAAAGGATACGCAGTATTTT.

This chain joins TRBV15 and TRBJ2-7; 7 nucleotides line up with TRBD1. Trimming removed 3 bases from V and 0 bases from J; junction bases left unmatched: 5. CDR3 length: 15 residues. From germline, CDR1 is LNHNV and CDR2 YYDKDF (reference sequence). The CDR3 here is CATSRIDRDSYEQYF. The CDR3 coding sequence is TGTGCCACCAGCAGGATCGACAGGGACTCCTACGAGCAGTACTTC.

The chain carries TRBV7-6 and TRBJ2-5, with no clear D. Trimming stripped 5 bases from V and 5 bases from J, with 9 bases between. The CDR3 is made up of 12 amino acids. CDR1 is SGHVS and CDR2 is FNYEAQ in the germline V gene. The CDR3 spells CASSPTRETQYF. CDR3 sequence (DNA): TGTGCCAGCAGCCCTACCCGCGAGACCCAGTACTTC.

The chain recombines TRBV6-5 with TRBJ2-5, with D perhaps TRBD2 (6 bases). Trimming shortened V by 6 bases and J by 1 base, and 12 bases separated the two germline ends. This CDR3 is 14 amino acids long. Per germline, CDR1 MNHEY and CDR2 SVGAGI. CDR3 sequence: CASRPGRLQETQYF. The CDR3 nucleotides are TGTGCCAGCAGGCCGGGGAGGCTCCAAGAGACCCAGTACTTC.

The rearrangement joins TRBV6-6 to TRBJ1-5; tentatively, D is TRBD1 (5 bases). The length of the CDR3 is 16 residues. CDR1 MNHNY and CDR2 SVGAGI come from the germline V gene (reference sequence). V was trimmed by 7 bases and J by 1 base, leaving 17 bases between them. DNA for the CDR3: TGTGCCAGCAACCCCCAGGGAGGGAAGAGCAATCAGCCCCAGCATTTT. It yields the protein CASNPQGGKSNQPQHF.

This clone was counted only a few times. The CDR3 nucleotides are TGTGCCAGCAGCTTAGCGGGTTTTGGGGAGACCCAGTACTTC. This encodes CASSLAGFGETQYF. V is TRBV7-2 and J is TRBJ2-5; no clear D gene. Trimming took 0 bases from V and 5 from J, leaving 10 bases between them. This CDR3 is built from 14 residues. Germline V gene lookup returns CDR1 SGHTA and CDR2 FQGNSA. The variable domain in full, completed from reference TRBV7-2 and TRBJ2-5, reads GAGVSQSPSNKVTEKGKDVELRCDPISGHTALYWYRQSLGQGLEFLIYFQGNSAPDKSGLPSDRFSAERTGGSVSTLTIQRTQQEDSAVYLCASSLAGFGETQYFGPGTRLLVL.

In nucleotides, the CDR3 is TGCAGCGTTGCGGATCTCTCAGATACGCAGTATTTT. It yields the protein CSVADLSDTQYF. The V call is TRBV29-1, the J call TRBJ2-3; D is unclear. Trimming removed 4 bases from V and 4 bases from J, with 9 bases in between. Per germline, CDR1 SQVTM and CDR2 ANQGSEA. This CDR3 comprises 12 residues.

Here the CDR3 DNA reads TGCAGCGGACGGGACTCCTACGAGCAGTACTTC. This codes for CSGRDSYEQYF. The chain combines TRBV29-1 with TRBJ2-7; a weak D match, TRBD2 (5 bases). The CDR3 sequence is 11 residues long. Trimming shortened V by 7 bases and J by 0 bases, and 7 bases separated the two germline ends. From germline, CDR1 is SQVTM and CDR2 ANQGSEA.

CDR3 region: CASSLGTDGRQYF. In DNA form, the CDR3 reads TGTGCCAGCAGCCTCGGGACTGATGGACGGCAGTACTTC. The chain has TRBV7-3 and TRBJ2-7; D is possibly TRBD2 (6 bases). CDR1 and CDR2 from the germline V gene are SGHTA and FQGTGA. V was pared by 5 bases and J by 9 bases, with 17 bases between. The CDR3 length is 13 residues.

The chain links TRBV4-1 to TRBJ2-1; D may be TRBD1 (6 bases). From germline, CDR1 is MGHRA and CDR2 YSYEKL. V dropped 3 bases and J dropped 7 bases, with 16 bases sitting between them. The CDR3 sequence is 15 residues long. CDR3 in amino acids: CASSQGATEGNEQFF. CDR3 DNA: TGCGCCAGCAGCCAGGGGGCGACCGAGGGGAATGAGCAGTTCTTC.